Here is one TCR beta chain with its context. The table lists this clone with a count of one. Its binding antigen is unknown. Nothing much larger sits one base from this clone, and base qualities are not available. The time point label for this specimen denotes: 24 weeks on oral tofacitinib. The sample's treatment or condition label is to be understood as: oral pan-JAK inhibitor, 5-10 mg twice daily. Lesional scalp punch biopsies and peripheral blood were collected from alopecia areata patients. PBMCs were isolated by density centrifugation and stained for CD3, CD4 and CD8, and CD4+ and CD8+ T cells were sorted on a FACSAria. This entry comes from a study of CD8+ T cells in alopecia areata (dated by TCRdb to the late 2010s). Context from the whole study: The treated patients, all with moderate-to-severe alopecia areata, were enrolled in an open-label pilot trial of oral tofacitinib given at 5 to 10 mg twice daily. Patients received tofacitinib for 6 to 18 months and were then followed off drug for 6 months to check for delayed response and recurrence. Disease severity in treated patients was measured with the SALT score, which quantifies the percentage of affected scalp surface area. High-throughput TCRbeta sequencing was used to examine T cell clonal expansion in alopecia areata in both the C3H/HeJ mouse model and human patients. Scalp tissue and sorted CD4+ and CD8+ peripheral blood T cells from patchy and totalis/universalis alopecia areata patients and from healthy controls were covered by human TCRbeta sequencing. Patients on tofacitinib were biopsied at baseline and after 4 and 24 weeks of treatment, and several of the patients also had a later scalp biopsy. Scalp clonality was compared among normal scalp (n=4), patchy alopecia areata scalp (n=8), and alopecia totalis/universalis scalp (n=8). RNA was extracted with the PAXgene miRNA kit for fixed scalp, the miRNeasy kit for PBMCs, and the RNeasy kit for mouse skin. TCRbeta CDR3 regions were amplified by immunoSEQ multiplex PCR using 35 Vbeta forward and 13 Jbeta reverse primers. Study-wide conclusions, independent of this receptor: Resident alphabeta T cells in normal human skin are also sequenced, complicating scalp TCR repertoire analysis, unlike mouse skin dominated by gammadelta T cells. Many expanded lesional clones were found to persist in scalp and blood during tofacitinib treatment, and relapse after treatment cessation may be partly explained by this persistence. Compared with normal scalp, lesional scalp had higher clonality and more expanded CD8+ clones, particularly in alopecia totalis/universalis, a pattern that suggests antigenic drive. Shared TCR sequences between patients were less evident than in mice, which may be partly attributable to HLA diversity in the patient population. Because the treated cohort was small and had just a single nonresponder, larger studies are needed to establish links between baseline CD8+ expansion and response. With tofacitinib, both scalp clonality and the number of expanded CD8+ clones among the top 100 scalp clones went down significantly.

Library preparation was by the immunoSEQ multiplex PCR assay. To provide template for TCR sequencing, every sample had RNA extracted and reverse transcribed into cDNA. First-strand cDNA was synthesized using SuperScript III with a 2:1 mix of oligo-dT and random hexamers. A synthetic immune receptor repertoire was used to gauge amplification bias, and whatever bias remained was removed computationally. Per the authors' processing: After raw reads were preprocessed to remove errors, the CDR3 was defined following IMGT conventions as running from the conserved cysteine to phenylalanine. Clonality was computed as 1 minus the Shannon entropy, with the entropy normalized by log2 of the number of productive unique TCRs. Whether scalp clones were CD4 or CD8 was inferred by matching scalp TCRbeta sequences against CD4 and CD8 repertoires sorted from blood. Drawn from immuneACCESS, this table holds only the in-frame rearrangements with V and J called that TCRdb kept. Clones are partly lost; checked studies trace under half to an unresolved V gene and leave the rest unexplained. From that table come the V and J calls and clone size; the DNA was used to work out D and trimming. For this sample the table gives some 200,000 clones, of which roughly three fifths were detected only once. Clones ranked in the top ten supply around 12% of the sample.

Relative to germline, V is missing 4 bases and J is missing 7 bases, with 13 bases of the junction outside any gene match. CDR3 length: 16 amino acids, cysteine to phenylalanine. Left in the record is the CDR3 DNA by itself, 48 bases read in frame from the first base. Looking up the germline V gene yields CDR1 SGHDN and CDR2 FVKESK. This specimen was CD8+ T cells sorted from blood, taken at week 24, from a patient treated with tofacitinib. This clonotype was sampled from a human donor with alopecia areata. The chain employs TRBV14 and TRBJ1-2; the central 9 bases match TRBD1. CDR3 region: CASSPRDRASPVGYTF. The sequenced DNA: TGTGCCAGCAGCCCCCGGGACAGGGCCTCTCCGGTTGGCTACACCTTC.